Shown below are 17 T cell receptor beta chains from a single sample sequenced in a study of blood T cell repertoires in COVID-19. Repertoires were generated with immunoSEQ multiplex PCR, while TCRdb's copy carries only in-frame clones and drops some. The table has hundreds of thousands of clones, roughly 90% seen once. The sample taken for sequencing was peripheral blood. These receptors were collected from a woman aged 50 to 65 with active or convalescent COVID-19.

This chain links TRBV28 with TRBJ2-7; maybe TRBD2 (7 bases). The CDR3 extends over 15 amino acids. With 4 bases removed from V and 1 base from J, the gap between germline ends came to 14 bases. Germline loops: CDR1 MDHEN, CDR2 SYDVKM. The CDR3 coding sequence is TGTGCCAGCAGTTGGGGCGGGGGCCTGTCCTACGAGCAGTACTTC. This codes for CASSWGGGLSYEQYF.

This clone appeared a single time. The V call is TRBV6-5, the J call TRBJ1-3, with 8 bases matching TRBD1. Germline values: CDR1 MNHEY, CDR2 SVGAGI. Trimming cost V 0 bases and J 4 bases; bases outside gene matches: 5. The CDR3 covers 16 residues. Here the CDR3 reads CASSYSDRGAGNTIYF. The CDR3 DNA reads as TGTGCCAGCAGTTACTCTGACAGGGGTGCAGGAAACACCATATATTTT.

As DNA, the CDR3 is TGTGCCAGCAGCGACAGGGGTCGGTCCGAGCAGTACTTC. Encoded protein: CASSDRGRSEQYF. The rearrangement joins TRBV28 to TRBJ2-7; 8 nucleotides align to TRBD1. Germline CDR1 reads MDHEN; CDR2 reads SYDVKM. This CDR3 spans 13 amino acids. The V and J ends lost 6 bases and 6 bases, in that order; junction bases with no gene match: 7.

The rearrangement uses TRBV7-2 and TRBJ1-2; 8 bases align to TRBD1. The germline gives CDR1 SGHTA, CDR2 FQGNSA. The CDR3 extends over 13 amino acids. Unmatched junction bases numbered 1, after V lost 1 base and J lost 6 bases. The chain's CDR3 is CASSLDRGNGYTF. The CDR3 region has the DNA TGTGCCAGCAGCTTAGACAGGGGGAATGGCTACACCTTC.

This clone was seen a single time. The junction does not match germline at one end; this may be a read error. The CDR3 nucleotides are TGTGCCATCAGTGAGAAGGAACTGGAGAGGAACTTC. Translation: CAISEKELERNF. This chain connects TRBV10-3 to TRBJ2-7; D ambiguous. In germline, CDR1 is ENHRY, CDR2 SYGVKD. The length of the CDR3 is 12 residues.

This chain connects TRBV6-1 to TRBJ1-1; no clear D gene. The germline V gene has CDR1 MNHNS and CDR2 SASEGT. Between the trimmed V and J ends, which lost 3 bases and 1 base, there was a span of 18 bases. This CDR3 comprises 17 residues. This CDR3 reads CASSDPTYGSGNTEAFF. The CDR3 DNA reads as TGTGCCAGCAGTGACCCGACTTATGGGTCGGGGAACACTGAAGCTTTCTTT.

This chain connects TRBV4-1 to TRBJ2-1; TRBD2 aligns across 13 bases. There are 18 residues in the CDR3. Germline trimming cut 4 bases from V and 9 bases from J; bases unmatched to any gene: 15. Germline V gives CDR1 MGHRA, CDR2 YSYEKL. The CDR3, as DNA: TGCGCCAGCAGCCGTTTTTTCGGGACTAGCGGGATCGGCGGTGAGCAGTTCTTC. Translated, it gives CASSRFFGTSGIGGEQFF.

The chain couples TRBV19 to TRBJ1-1; D not resolved. The length of the CDR3 is 13 residues. The germline V gene has CDR1 LNHDA and CDR2 SQIVND (reference sequence). V gave up 6 bases and J gave up 4 bases, with 12 bases separating them. The CDR3 here is CASSGLIFTEAFF. In nucleotides, the CDR3 is TGTGCCAGTAGCGGGTTAATCTTCACTGAAGCTTTCTTT.

A remark on this clone: Other DNA sequences in the same sample also yield this CDR3. V gene TRBV2 combines with J gene TRBJ1-3; D not certain. This CDR3 comprises 13 residues. Germline V CDR1 and CDR2: SNHLY, FYNNEI. Trimming shortened V by 1 base and J by 4 bases, and 5 bases separated the two germline ends. In nucleotides, the CDR3 is TGTGCCAGCAGTGAAGGAGGGGGAAACACCATATATTTT. Amino acids: CASSEGGGNTIYF.

The chain carries TRBV19 and TRBJ2-5, with 10 bases aligning to TRBD2. This CDR3 has 14 amino acids. J lost 5 bases, V lost 7 bases, and 7 bases had no gene match. CDR1 is LNHDA and CDR2 is SQIVND in the germline V gene (reference sequence). The CDR3 protein is CASKALAGAETQYF. The CDR3 nucleotides read TGTGCCAGTAAAGCCCTAGCGGGAGCGGAGACCCAGTACTTC.

This sequence joins TRBV19 and TRBJ2-7; TRBD1 matches at 8 bases. Per germline, CDR1 LNHDA and CDR2 SQIVND (reference sequence). The V segment lost 3 bases and the J segment 4 bases; nucleotides outside the gene matches: 5. The CDR3 extends over 14 amino acids. In DNA, the CDR3 is TGTGCCAGTAGTATGGCAGGGGGCGCGTACGAGCAGTACTTC. It codes for CASSMAGGAYEQYF.

V gene TRBV6-6 combines with J gene TRBJ1-6, with a possible D match to TRBD1 (6 bases). CDR1 MNHNY and CDR2 SVGAGI come from the germline V gene (reference sequence). Trimming took off 0 bases at V and 3 bases at J, with 9 bases between the two ends. The CDR3 is made up of 16 amino acids. CDR3 sequence reads: CASSYSSDSYNSPLHF. For the CDR3, the DNA is TGTGCCAGCAGTTACTCATCGGACAGCTATAATTCACCCCTCCACTTT.

This clone was seen more than once but under ten times. This sample includes further DNA sequences coding for the same CDR3. The J gene is TRBJ1-1, the V gene TRBV5-1; perhaps TRBD1 as D (6 bases). Germline lookup yields CDR1 SGHRS and CDR2 YFSETQ. V was clipped by 0 bases and J by 5 bases, with 17 bases between them. CDR3 length: 16 amino acids. The CDR3 is CASSLAEEGGGTEAFF. The DNA for the CDR3 is TGCGCCAGCAGCTTGGCCGAGGAAGGGGGGGGGACTGAAGCTTTCTTT.

This clone appeared a single time. This sequence joins TRBV14 and TRBJ2-5; 8 nucleotides align to TRBD1. This CDR3 has 15 residues. V gave up 5 bases and J gave up 2 bases; unmatched junction bases: 7. Germline V gives CDR1 SGHDN, CDR2 FVKESK. In DNA, the CDR3 is TGTGCCAGCAGCAGCCGGACAGGGACACAAGAGACCCAGTACTTC. This encodes CASSSRTGTQETQYF.

The J gene is TRBJ1-2, the V gene TRBV29-1; D is uncertain. Germline V CDR1 and CDR2: SQVTM, ANQGSEA. This CDR3 has 12 residues. Trimming cost V 7 bases and J 3 bases, with 12 bases left between them. The CDR3 region is CSAEGAHYGYTF. CDR3 in DNA: TGCAGCGCTGAGGGAGCCCACTATGGCTACACCTTC.

This chain uses TRBV5-5 with TRBJ2-5; 9 positions match TRBD1. Germline CDR1 is SGHKS and CDR2 is YYEKEE (reference sequence). The junction had 6 bases not matched to a gene; V was cut back by 1 base and J by 11 bases. This CDR3 has 13 residues. This CDR3 is CASSLLDRGIQYF. The CDR3 DNA sequence: TGTGCCAGCAGCTTGCTGGACAGGGGAATTCAGTACTTC.

The CDR3 DNA reads TGCGCCAGCAGCCACGGCAGGGGGTTGTATGGCTACACCTTC. This encodes CASSHGRGLYGYTF. The rearrangement uses TRBV4-1 and TRBJ1-2; 7 bases match TRBD1. The CDR3 sequence is 14 residues long. Germline V CDR1 and CDR2: MGHRA, YSYEKL. The V segment lost 3 bases and the J segment 5 bases; nucleotides outside the gene matches: 6.